The 29 T cell receptor beta chains presented below share a single source sample, sequenced in a study of post-analysis software for immune sequencing data. Whole-study findings and limits: Comparison of patients with controls showed roughly five TRBV segments more frequent in patients, TRBV5-6, TRBV5-1 and TRBV20-1 among them.

Antigen specificity for these receptors is unknown. The library was made from cDNA and included unique molecular identifiers. TCRdb independently ran MiXCR on the PCR reads; one entry per CDR3 protein. The profile shows roughly 540,000 distinct CDR3 sequences, approximately 31% of them singletons. Sequenced material: blood. These receptors were obtained from a girl aged 2-17 years with multiple sclerosis.

V gene TRBV15 combines with J gene TRBJ1-2, with a weak D call TRBD1 (6 bases). V shed 1 base and J shed 4 bases, with 19 bases lying between them. Germline CDR1 and CDR2: LNHNV and YYDKDF (reference sequence). The CDR3 covers 17 residues. The CDR3 sequence: CATSRVPSVGGTYGYTF. In DNA form, the CDR3 reads TGTGCCACCAGCAGAGTCCCCTCTGTAGGGGGAACCTATGGCTACACCTTC. The full variable domain, rest sourced from reference TRBV15 and TRBJ1-2, is DAMVIQNPRYQVTQFGKPVTLSCSQTLNHNVMYWYQQKSSQAPKLLFHYYDKDFNNEADTPDNFQSRRPNTSFCFLDIRSPGLGDTAMYLCATSRVPSVGGTYGYTFGSGTRLTVV.

This chain joins TRBV4-2 and TRBJ1-2; tentative D call: TRBD1 (6 bases). Germline lookup yields CDR1 LGHNA and CDR2 YNFKEQ. This CDR3 contains 12 residues. V gave up 1 base and J gave up 8 bases, with 8 bases separating them. The DNA for the CDR3 is TGTGCCAGCAGCCAAGCGGGGGCGGGCTACACCTTC. Translated, it gives CASSQAGAGYTF.

This clonotype was found a few times. The chain is built from TRBV12-5 and TRBJ2-3; weak D call: TRBD1 (6 bases). This CDR3 comprises 12 residues. Germline CDR1 and CDR2: LGHNT and FRNRAP. Trimming removed 8 bases from V and 6 bases from J, with 12 bases in between. The CDR3 DNA follows: TGTGCTAGTAGGTCACAGGGCGATACGCAGTATTTT. This encodes CASRSQGDTQYF.

The V gene is TRBV29-1, the J gene TRBJ2-7; perhaps TRBD2 as D (6 bases). This CDR3 is 14 amino acids long. V dropped 4 bases and J dropped 5 bases, with 18 bases sitting between them. Looked up from germline, CDR1 is SQVTM and CDR2 is ANQGSEA. The CDR3, as DNA: TGCAGCGTTGTCCCGGGGAGGAGTGTTGACGAGCAGTACTTC. It codes for CSVVPGRSVDEQYF.

The chain links TRBV6-5 to TRBJ1-1; no firm D call. The CDR3 consists of 15 residues. Germline V gene sequence: CDR1 MNHEY, CDR2 SVGAGI. Trimming took 0 bases from V and 4 from J, leaving 12 bases between them. CDR3 protein: CASSYSPLMGTEAFF. In nucleotides, the CDR3 is TGTGCCAGCAGTTACTCCCCTTTAATGGGCACTGAAGCTTTCTTT.

This clonotype has just a few counts. This chain joins TRBV6-5 and TRBJ2-3; 9 bases are a match to TRBD2. Germline V lookup: CDR1 MNHEY, CDR2 SVGAGI. The CDR3 loop spans 17 amino acids. Losses at the gene ends were 5 bases for V and 1 base for J; bases not matched to a gene: 10. DNA for the CDR3: TGTGCCAGCAGTCCCGTCGCGCGGGGGGGCCGCACAGATACGCAGTATTTT. Protein sequence: CASSPVARGGRTDTQYF.

J is TRBJ1-1 and V is TRBV20-1; no clear D. The CDR3 is 13 residues long. Looked up from germline, CDR1 is DFQATT and CDR2 is SNEGSKA (reference sequence). With 1 base removed from V and 4 bases from J, the gap between germline ends came to 10 bases. The CDR3 sequence: CSARAWGTTEAFF. CDR3 in DNA: TGCAGTGCTAGAGCGTGGGGTACCACTGAAGCTTTCTTT.

This clonotype has only a few counts. J is TRBJ1-2 and V is TRBV10-3; 11 bases align to TRBD1. In germline, CDR1 is ENHRY, CDR2 SYGVKD. The junction had 11 bases not matched to a gene; V was cut back by 10 bases and J by 7 bases. The CDR3 sequence is 14 residues long. The CDR3 here is CATRPGQGEGGYTF. In nucleotides, the CDR3 is TGTGCCACACGACCGGGACAGGGGGAAGGTGGCTACACCTTC.

The rearrangement links TRBV3-1 to TRBJ1-1, with 11 positions matching TRBD1. Trimming took 1 base from V and 1 from J; bases not matched to a gene: 5. The CDR3 length is 17 residues. Germline V gene sequence: CDR1 LGHDT, CDR2 YNNKEL (reference sequence). The CDR3 region has the DNA TGTGCCAGCAGCCAAGTTCCAGGACAGGGGGCGAACACTGAAGCTTTCTTT. This translates into CASSQVPGQGANTEAFF.

The J gene is TRBJ2-7, the V gene TRBV20-1; the D call may be TRBD1 or TRBD2 (5 bases each). CDR1 and CDR2 (germline): DFQATT, SNEGSKA (reference sequence). Trimming cost V 4 bases and J 3 bases, with 22 bases left between them. The CDR3 has 16 amino acids. This CDR3 is CSATNQGVGARYEQYF. CDR3 bases: TGCAGTGCTACCAACCAGGGAGTCGGGGCCCGCTACGAGCAGTACTTC.

This clonotype was picked up a small number of times. The CDR3 DNA follows: TGTGCCAGCAGCTTAAGCGGATCGAGCAATCAGCCCCAGCATTTT. It specifies CASSLSGSSNQPQHF. This chain links TRBV7-3 with TRBJ1-5; D gene ambiguous. CDR1 is SGHTA, CDR2 FQGTGA, per germline. The CDR3 totals 15 residues. The germline V and J ends were trimmed by 1 base and 1 base, with 8 bases remaining between them. Using reference TRBV7-3 and TRBJ1-5 for the parts outside the CDR3, the full variable domain is GAGVSQTPSNKVTEKGKYVELRCDPISGHTALYWYRQSLGQGPEFLIYFQGTGAADDSGLPNDRFFAVRPEGSVSTLKIQRTERGDSAVYLCASSLSGSSNQPQHFGDGTRLSIL.

The rearrangement links TRBV28 to TRBJ2-4, with a tentative D call TRBD2 (7 bases). From germline, CDR1 is MDHEN and CDR2 SYDVKM. This CDR3 has 16 amino acids. Trimming cost V 3 bases and J 0 bases, with 12 bases left between them. CDR3 coding DNA: TGTGCCAGCAGTTTGGCGGGGGCACTAGCCAAAAACATTCAGTACTTC. It translates to CASSLAGALAKNIQYF.

V and J are TRBV6-5 and TRBJ2-7; 8 bases are shared with TRBD2. After removal of 4 bases from V and 0 bases from J, the junction contained 5 bases not matched to a gene. The CDR3 has 15 residues. Germline assignment: CDR1 MNHEY and CDR2 SVGAGI. DNA for the CDR3: TGTGCCAGCAGTTTCGGGACTAGTAGCTCCTACGAGCAGTACTTC. Encoded protein: CASSFGTSSSYEQYF.

Here the CDR3 reads CASSSVQGAELEAFF. The CDR3 DNA reads TGCGCCAGCAGCTCGGTACAGGGGGCCGAACTTGAAGCTTTCTTT. The J gene is TRBJ1-1, the V gene TRBV5-1, with 9 bases fitting TRBD1. Germline V lookup: CDR1 SGHRS, CDR2 YFSETQ. The CDR3 covers 15 residues. Trimming took 3 bases from V and 7 from J; bases not matched to a gene: 10.

This clonotype was counted ten times or more. Compared with germline, one end of the junction differs, possibly owing to a read error. This chain connects TRBV5-1 to TRBJ2-3; possibly TRBD2 for D (5 bases). The CDR3 contains 13 residues. Germline CDR1 SGHRS, CDR2 YFSETQ. The CDR3 DNA follows: TGTGCTAGCAGCCCCCTAGAGACAGATACGCAGTATTTT. Translating gives CASSPLETDTQYF.

This clonotype was observed a few times. The chain joins TRBV24-1 to TRBJ1-1, with D possibly matching TRBD1 (5 bases). The germline CDR1 and CDR2 sequences are KGHDR and SFDVKD. Between the trimmed V and J ends, which lost 4 bases and 5 bases, there was a span of 10 bases. The CDR3 consists of 13 residues. The CDR3 protein is CATSEGRKTEAFF. The CDR3 DNA sequence: TGTGCCACCAGTGAGGGGCGAAAGACTGAAGCTTTCTTT.

This rearrangement joins TRBV28 to TRBJ2-3; D may be TRBD1 (6 bases). This CDR3 is built from 16 residues. Germline CDR1 and CDR2: MDHEN and SYDVKM. V lost 6 bases and J lost 2, with 18 bases in between. As DNA, the CDR3 is TGTGCCAGCAGGCCCCCTAACAGGGATATCACAGATACGCAGTATTTT. Translating gives CASRPPNRDITDTQYF.

The chain carries TRBV12-3 or TRBV12-4 and TRBJ2-3; D remains unclear. The CDR3 consists of 13 residues. The ends were cut back, 5 bases at V and 0 bases at J, with 6 bases in the middle. The CDR3 spells CASSKGSTDTQYF. As DNA, the CDR3 is TGTGCCAGCAGTAAGGGTAGCACAGATACGCAGTATTTT.

This clonotype came up a few times. V and J are TRBV5-1 and TRBJ2-5; D ambiguous. Germline values: CDR1 SGHRS, CDR2 YFSETQ. The V and J ends lost 0 bases and 1 base respectively, with 4 bases between them. The CDR3 is made up of 13 amino acids. The CDR3 is CASSLVLQETQYF. The CDR3 DNA sequence: TGCGCCAGCAGCTTGGTGCTCCAAGAGACCCAGTACTTC.

Ten or more counts support this clonotype. V gene TRBV29-1 combines with J gene TRBJ1-2; perhaps TRBD1 as D (5 bases). This CDR3 comprises 15 residues. V lost 0 bases and J lost 8, with 19 bases in between. Germline CDR1 is SQVTM and CDR2 is ANQGSEA. In DNA, the CDR3 is TGCAGCGTTGAAGATCTGGATGAGGGGAGTCGGGGCTACACCTTC. It specifies CSVEDLDEGSRGYTF.

The chain carries TRBV12-3 or TRBV12-4 and TRBJ2-7; no definite D call. V was trimmed by 1 base and J by 3 bases, leaving 10 bases between them. The CDR3 has 14 residues. This CDR3 is CASSLESESYEQYF. The CDR3 DNA reads as TGTGCCAGCAGTTTAGAGTCAGAGAGCTACGAGCAGTACTTC.

This clonotype was seen only once. This CDR3 is CASRQGDYNEQFF. As DNA, the CDR3 is TGTGCCAGCAGACAAGGGGATTACAATGAGCAGTTCTTC. The chain combines TRBV6-6 with TRBJ2-1, with a tentative D call TRBD1 (5 bases). The CDR3 loop spans 13 amino acids. Deletions cut 6 bases from V and 4 bases from J, with 10 bases between. Germline CDR1 MNHNY, CDR2 SVGAGI (reference sequence).

The sample holds a few counts of this clonotype. The V and J genes are TRBV6-6 and TRBJ1-4, with TRBD1 matching 7 bases. Germline values: CDR1 MNHNY, CDR2 SVGAGI (reference sequence). The V gene end was trimmed by 4 bases and the J gene end by 4 bases; junction bases not matched to a gene: 3. The CDR3 sequence is 14 residues long. This CDR3 is CASSSTGFNEKLFF. For the CDR3, the DNA is TGTGCCAGCAGTTCGACAGGGTTTAATGAAAAACTGTTTTTT.

This clonotype was seen a few times. CDR3 in amino acids: CASSGLGLMYF. CDR3 sequence (DNA): TGTGCCAGCAGTGGGCTAGGGCTGATGTACTTC. The rearrangement links TRBV12-3 or TRBV12-4 to TRBJ2-4; the D is unclear. This CDR3 is 11 amino acids long. V lost 5 bases and J lost 15, with 14 bases in between.

This clonotype has just a few counts. The gene calls are TRBV7-9 and TRBJ2-5, with D hard to call. Trimming removed 5 bases from V and 7 bases from J, with 8 bases in between. This CDR3 is built from 11 residues. Germline lookup yields CDR1 SEHNR and CDR2 FQNEAQ (reference sequence). Written as DNA, the CDR3 is TGTGCCAGCAGCCCAGATCGGACCCAGTACTTC. It codes for CASSPDRTQYF.

This clonotype has a handful of counts. The rearrangement links TRBV20-1 to TRBJ2-7; D might be TRBD1 (6 bases). The germline gives CDR1 DFQATT, CDR2 SNEGSKA (reference sequence). The V end was cut by 6 bases, the J end by 3 bases, with 9 bases between. CDR3 length: 11 amino acids. CDR3 in amino acids: CSAMDSYEQYF. CDR3 bases: TGCAGTGCAATGGACAGCTACGAGCAGTACTTC.

The V and J genes are TRBV5-5 and TRBJ2-3, with TRBD2 matching over 12 bases. V trimming: 4 bases; J trimming: 8 bases; junction bases outside the gene matches: 5. The CDR3 has 14 amino acids. Germline V gives CDR1 SGHKS, CDR2 YYEKEE (reference sequence). The CDR3 DNA follows: TGTGCCAGCAGCACGGGACTAGCGGGCGGTACGCAGTATTTT. Amino acid sequence: CASSTGLAGGTQYF.

This clonotype was counted a few times. This chain uses TRBV11-2 with TRBJ2-6; D unresolved. The V gene lost 2 bases and the J gene lost 0 bases, with 5 bases spanning the gap. Looked up from germline, CDR1 is SGHAT and CDR2 is FQNNGV. The CDR3 covers 15 residues. CDR3 loop: CASSLLFSGANVLTF. CDR3 bases: TGTGCCAGCAGCTTATTGTTCTCTGGGGCCAACGTCCTGACTTTC.

This chain uses TRBV20-1 with TRBJ1-1; TRBD1 matches at 8 bases. V trimming: 4 bases; J trimming: 3 bases; junction bases outside the gene matches: 10. The CDR3 consists of 15 residues. Germline values: CDR1 DFQATT, CDR2 SNEGSKA (reference sequence). Written as DNA, the CDR3 is TGCAGTGCTATCGACAGGGGAAAAGGGGACACTGAAGCTTTCTTT. Its protein product is CSAIDRGKGDTEAFF.